These 15 T cell receptor beta chains were all obtained from the same sample, sequenced in a study of blood T cell repertoires in COVID-19. Sequencing was performed with immunoSEQ multiplex PCR; in TCRdb, only in-frame clones are kept and a portion is missing. The table shows about 280,000 clones, with around 87% occurring only once. The sequencing input was peripheral blood. These receptors originate from a woman aged 30 to 39 who had recovered from COVID-19.

This rearrangement joins TRBV2 to TRBJ2-7, with 9 bases lining up with TRBD1. Germline V gene lookup returns CDR1 SNHLY and CDR2 FYNNEI. J was trimmed by 5 bases and V by 10 bases; bases with no gene match: 6. This CDR3 is 12 amino acids long. The CDR3 DNA reads TGTGCCACAGGGACAGGGCTCAACGAGCAGTACTTC. This gives the protein CATGTGLNEQYF.

The chain links TRBV7-9 to TRBJ2-5; a weak D match, TRBD2 (6 bases). The V gene's germline CDR1 is SEHNR and CDR2 FQNEAQ (reference sequence). V lost 6 bases to trimming and J lost 4 bases, with 9 bases between them. CDR3 length: 12 residues. The CDR3 spells CASSRSGETQYF. Written as DNA, the CDR3 is TGTGCCAGCAGTCGTAGCGGAGAGACCCAGTACTTC.

About this clone itself: A read error may produce the germline difference seen at one junction end. In DNA, the CDR3 is TGTGCCAGCAGCTCCTCGAGGACAGAAGCGGTTTGGACTTTC. It yields the protein CASSSSRTEAVWTF. V and J are TRBV9 and TRBJ1-2; weak D call: TRBD1 (6 bases). CDR1 and CDR2 (germline): SGDLS, YYNGEE. The CDR3 extends over 14 amino acids.

CDR3 sequence: CATSDRTSGTGELFF. CDR3 nucleotide sequence: TGTGCCACCAGTGATAGGACTAGCGGAACCGGGGAGCTGTTTTTT. This chain links TRBV24-1 with TRBJ2-2, with 10 bases fitting TRBD2. This CDR3 has 15 amino acids. Germline V gives CDR1 KGHDR, CDR2 SFDVKD. V gave up 3 bases and J gave up 5 bases; unmatched junction bases: 2.

The gene calls are TRBV9 and TRBJ2-7; 8 bases are shared with TRBD1. Trimming at V came to 3 bases and at J to 1 base, leaving 6 bases not matched to a gene. The CDR3 loop spans 15 amino acids. Germline lookup yields CDR1 SGDLS and CDR2 YYNGEE. The CDR3 nucleotides are TGTGCCAGCAGCGCCGGACAGGGTGCGTCCTACGAGCAGTACTTC. This encodes CASSAGQGASYEQYF.

V and J are TRBV6-2 or TRBV6-3 and TRBJ2-6; weak D call: TRBD2 (5 bases). Trimming took off 6 bases at V and 4 bases at J, with 10 bases between the two ends. The CDR3 length is 14 residues. Germline values: CDR1 MNHEY, CDR2 SVGEGT. The CDR3 region is CASSRRGGANVLTF. CDR3 bases: TGTGCCAGCAGCCGACGCGGGGGGGCCAACGTCCTGACTTTC.

For this clone: A clone one base away is much larger, so this may be a read error. The rearrangement links TRBV7-2 to TRBJ2-7, with 7 bases identical to TRBD1. Germline V lookup: CDR1 SGHTA, CDR2 FQGNSA. The V gene end was trimmed by 5 bases and the J gene end by 3 bases; junction bases not matched to a gene: 1. The CDR3 contains 12 residues. Here the CDR3 reads CASSGDSYEQYF. The CDR3 bases are TGTGCCAGCAGCGGGGACAGCTACGAGCAGTACTTC. Drawing the rest from reference TRBV7-2 and TRBJ2-7, the complete variable domain is GAGVSQSPSNKVTEKGKDVELRCDPISGHTALYWYRQSLGQGLEFLIYFQGNSAPDKSGLPSDRFSAERTGGSVSTLTIQRTQQEDSAVYLCASSGDSYEQYFGPGTRLTVT.

The rearrangement links TRBV11-2 to TRBJ1-3; no clear D. V shed 6 bases and J shed 4 bases, with 16 bases lying between them. The germline gives CDR1 SGHAT, CDR2 FQNNGV. The CDR3 length is 15 residues. The CDR3 spells CASRLTRGSGNTIYF. As DNA, the CDR3 is TGTGCCAGCAGGCTTACGAGAGGGTCCGGAAACACCATATATTTT.

The chain carries TRBV5-1 and TRBJ1-1; 9 bases line up with TRBD1. CDR1 and CDR2 (germline): SGHRS, YFSETQ. This CDR3 spans 13 amino acids. With V trimmed by 5 bases and J by 4 bases, 3 bases remained unmatched. CDR3 region: CASSETGGTEAFF. DNA of the CDR3: TGCGCCAGCAGTGAGACAGGGGGCACTGAAGCTTTCTTT.

The V gene is TRBV19, the J gene TRBJ1-2, with D perhaps TRBD1 (6 bases). CDR3 length: 16 amino acids. Trimming removed 0 bases from V and 4 bases from J, with 15 bases in between. In germline, CDR1 is LNHDA, CDR2 SQIVND (reference sequence). CDR3 nucleotide sequence: TGTGCCAGTAGTATAGATGATTCAGGGGTTGGCTATGGCTACACCTTC. As protein: CASSIDDSGVGYGYTF.

The chain has TRBV5-5 and TRBJ2-7; the match to TRBD1 covers 9 bases. The V segment lost 2 bases and the J segment 1 base; nucleotides outside the gene matches: 1. CDR3 size: 14 residues. Germline V gene sequence: CDR1 SGHKS, CDR2 YYEKEE (reference sequence). The CDR3 DNA is TGTGCCAGCAGCTTCGGGACAGGGTCCTACGAGCAGTACTTC. Protein sequence: CASSFGTGSYEQYF.

This clone was detected once. Other DNA sequences of this sample code for an identical CDR3. The genes are TRBV3-1 (or the pseudogene TRBV3-2) and TRBJ1-2, with D possibly matching TRBD1 (5 bases). The germline V gene has CDR1 LGHDT and CDR2 YNNKEL (reference sequence). There are 15 residues in the CDR3. Trimming cost V 1 base and J 3 bases, with 12 bases left between them. CDR3 loop: CASSQGQGYHYGYTF. CDR3 nucleotide sequence: TGTGCCAGCAGCCAAGGGCAGGGATACCACTATGGCTACACCTTC.

Notes on this clone: An end of the junction differs from the germline gene, which may be a read error. The rearrangement joins TRBV5-4 to TRBJ2-7, with TRBD2 matching over 7 bases. Germline V lookup: CDR1 SGHNT, CDR2 YYREEE (reference sequence). CDR3 length: 14 residues. CDR3 sequence reads: CARSLGGGGFEQYF. Written as DNA, the CDR3 is TGTGCCCGCAGCTTGGGGGGGGGTGGCTTCGAGCAGTACTTC.

The chain carries TRBV19 and TRBJ2-6; 11 nucleotides line up with TRBD1. Germline CDR1 reads LNHDA; CDR2 reads SQIVND (reference sequence). The CDR3 runs 17 residues. With 3 bases clipped from V and 9 bases from J, the junction kept 10 bases outside the gene matches. CDR3 nucleotide sequence: TGTGCCAGTAGTATTGGCATGGGACAGGGGGTCCTCAACGTCCTGACTTTC. This translates into CASSIGMGQGVLNVLTF.

The CDR3 reads CASSLAGLNTEAFF. DNA of the CDR3: TGTGCCAGCAGTTTAGCAGGCTTGAACACTGAAGCTTTCTTT. The chain combines TRBV27 with TRBJ1-1; D is unresolved. The CDR3 consists of 14 residues. V lost 2 bases and J lost 0, with 7 bases in between. The V gene's germline CDR1 is MNHEY and CDR2 SMNVEV (reference sequence).